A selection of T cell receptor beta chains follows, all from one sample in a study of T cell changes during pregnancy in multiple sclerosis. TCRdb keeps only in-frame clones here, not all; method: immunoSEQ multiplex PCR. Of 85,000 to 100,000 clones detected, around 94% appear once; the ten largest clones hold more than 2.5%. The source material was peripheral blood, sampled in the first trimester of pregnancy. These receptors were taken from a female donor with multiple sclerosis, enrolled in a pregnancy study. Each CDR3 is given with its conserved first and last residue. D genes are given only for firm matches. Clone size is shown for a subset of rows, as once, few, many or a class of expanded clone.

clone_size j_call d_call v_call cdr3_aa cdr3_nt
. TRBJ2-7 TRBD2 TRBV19 CASKAGGGSYEQYF TGTGCCAGTAAAGCGGGAGGGGGGTCCTACGAGCAGTACTTC
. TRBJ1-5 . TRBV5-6 CASSSLGDWGDQPQHF TGTGCCAGCAGCTCACTGGGTGACTGGGGCGATCAGCCCCAGCATTTT
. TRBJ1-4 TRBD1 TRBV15 CATSTPGQGNEKLFF TGTGCCACCAGCACTCCGGGACAGGGCAATGAAAAACTGTTTTTT
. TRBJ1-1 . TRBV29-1 CSGGGLRAKGNTEAFF TGCAGCGGGGGGGGGTTAAGGGCCAAGGGGAACACTGAAGCTTTCTTT
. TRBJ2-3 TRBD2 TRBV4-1 CASSQDGLADSTDTQYF TGCGCCAGCAGCCAAGACGGACTAGCGGATAGCACAGATACGCAGTATTTT
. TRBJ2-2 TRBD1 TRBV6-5 CASGQTGVTGELFF TGTGCCAGCGGTCAAACAGGGGTAACCGGGGAGCTGTTTTTT
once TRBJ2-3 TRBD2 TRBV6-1 CAANLAGTQYF TGTGCCGCGAACCTAGCGGGCACGCAGTATTTT
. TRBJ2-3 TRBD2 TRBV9 CASSLRGLAGTDTQYF TGTGCCAGCAGCTTGCGAGGACTAGCGGGCACAGATACGCAGTATTTT
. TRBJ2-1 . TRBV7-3 CASSLTSGTYNEQFF TGTGCCAGCAGCTTAACTAGCGGAACATACAATGAGCAGTTCTTC
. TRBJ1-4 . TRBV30 CAWTRTVTNEKLFF TGTGCCTGGACTCGGACAGTTACGAATGAAAAACTGTTTTTT
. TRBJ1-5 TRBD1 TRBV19 CASSEGPGQGLDQPQHF TGTGCCAGTAGTGAGGGCCCGGGACAGGGGCTGGATCAGCCCCAGCATTTT
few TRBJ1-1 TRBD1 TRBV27 CASSLQGADTEAFF TGTGCCAGCAGTCTACAGGGGGCAGACACTGAAGCTTTCTTT
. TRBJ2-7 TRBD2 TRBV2 CASRIGLAGLSFYEQYF TGTGCCAGCAGGATAGGACTAGCGGGCCTTTCTTTCTACGAGCAGTACTTC
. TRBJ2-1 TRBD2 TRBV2 CASKGTTYNEQFF TGTGCCAGCAAAGGGACTACTTACAATGAGCAGTTCTTC
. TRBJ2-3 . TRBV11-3 CASSLSGGTDTQYF TGTGCCAGCAGCTTGTCTGGGGGGACAGATACGCAGTATTTT
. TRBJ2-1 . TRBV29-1 CSVEVWGDNEQFF TGCAGCGTTGAAGTCTGGGGAGACAATGAGCAGTTCTTC
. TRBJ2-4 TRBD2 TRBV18 CASSPSGLTLAKNIQYF TGTGCCAGCTCACCTAGCGGGTTAACCCTAGCCAAAAACATTCAGTACTTC
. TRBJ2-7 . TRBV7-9 CASSSGRQDRTYEQYF TGTGCCAGCAGCTCGGGAAGACAGGATCGGACCTACGAGCAGTACTTC
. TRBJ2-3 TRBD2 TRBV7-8 CASSAGLAGEDTQYF TGTGCCAGCAGCGCGGGACTAGCGGGAGAAGATACGCAGTATTTT
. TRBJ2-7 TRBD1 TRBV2 CASIDRGVHEQYF TGTGCCAGCATAGACAGGGGGGTGCACGAGCAGTACTTC
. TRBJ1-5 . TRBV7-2 CASRGESNQPQHF TGTGCCAGTCGTGGGGAGAGCAATCAGCCCCAGCATTTT
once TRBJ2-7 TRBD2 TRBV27 CASSPGTSGYEQYF TGTGCCAGCAGTCCCGGGACTAGCGGCTACGAGCAGTACTTC
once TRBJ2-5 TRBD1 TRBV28 CASSPSDRGVEETQYF TGTGCCAGCAGTCCCTCGGACAGGGGTGTCGAGGAGACCCAGTACTTC
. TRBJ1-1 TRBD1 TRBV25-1 CASSDAGGQGWTEAFF TGTGCCAGCAGTGACGCGGGGGGACAGGGATGGACTGAAGCTTTCTTT
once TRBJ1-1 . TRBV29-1 CSVKNRDTLTQKEAFF TGCAGCGTTAAAAACCGGGACACCCTAACCCAGAAGGAAGCTTTCTTT
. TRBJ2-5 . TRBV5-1 CASFRGYGETQYF TGCGCCAGCTTTAGGGGGTATGGAGAGACCCAGTACTTC
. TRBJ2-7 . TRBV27 CASSTGYEQYF TGTGCCAGCAGCACAGGCTACGAGCAGTACTTC
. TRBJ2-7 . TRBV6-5 CASFSVSYEQYF TGTGCCAGCTTCTCTGTTTCCTACGAGCAGTACTTC
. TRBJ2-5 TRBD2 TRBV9 CASSARLAGAQETQYF TGTGCCAGCAGCGCCCGACTAGCGGGGGCTCAAGAGACCCAGTACTTC
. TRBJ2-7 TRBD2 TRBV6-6 CASSLTSGNYEQYF TGTGCCAGCAGTTTGACTAGCGGGAACTACGAGCAGTACTTC
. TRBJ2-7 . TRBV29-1 CSVEVGPYPYEQYF TGCAGCGTTGAAGTGGGGCCCTATCCCTACGAGCAGTACTTC
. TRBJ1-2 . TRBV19 CASRGQKLYGYTF TGTGCCAGTAGAGGACAGAAACTCTATGGCTACACCTTC
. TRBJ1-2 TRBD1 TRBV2 CASTLRDRAIDGYTF TGTGCCAGCACCCTTAGGGACAGGGCCATCGATGGCTACACCTTC
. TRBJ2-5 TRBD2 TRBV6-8 CASSYSSGSSWETQYF TGTGCCAGCAGTTATTCTAGCGGGAGTTCCTGGGAGACCCAGTACTTC
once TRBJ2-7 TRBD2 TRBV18 CASSRRTSGVYEQYF TGTGCCAGCTCACGCCGGACTAGCGGGGTATACGAGCAGTACTTC
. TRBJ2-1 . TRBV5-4 CASSVTAGEQFF TGTGCCAGCAGCGTGACAGCTGGTGAGCAGTTCTTC
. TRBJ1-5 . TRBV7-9 CASSPQRDQPQHF TGTGCCAGCAGCCCACAGAGGGATCAGCCCCAGCATTTT
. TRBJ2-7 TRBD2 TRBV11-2 CASSSGLAGIFYEQYF TGTGCCAGCAGCTCGGGACTAGCGGGAATATTTTACGAGCAGTACTTC
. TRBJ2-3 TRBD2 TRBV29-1 CSAWGRTSPSTDTQYF TGCAGCGCGTGGGGGAGGACTAGCCCTAGCACAGATACGCAGTATTTT
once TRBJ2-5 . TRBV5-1 CASSPRLVPPRSETQYF TGCGCCAGCAGCCCCCGACTAGTCCCCCCGAGATCCGAGACCCAGTACTTC
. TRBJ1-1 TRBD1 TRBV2 CASSDWTGANTEAFF TGTGCCAGCAGTGACTGGACAGGGGCGAACACTGAAGCTTTCTTT
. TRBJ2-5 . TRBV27 CASSLTDSTKTQYF TGTGCCAGCAGTCTAACGGACAGCACAAAGACCCAGTACTTC
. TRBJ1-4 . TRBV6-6 CASSYRRGTNEKLFF TGTGCCAGCAGTTACCGCAGGGGCACTAATGAAAAACTGTTTTTT
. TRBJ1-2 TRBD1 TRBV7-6 CASSLGQGLYGYTF TGTGCCAGCAGCTTAGGACAGGGTCTGTATGGCTACACCTTC
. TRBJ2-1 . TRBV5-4 CASSSETSSHEQFF TGTGCCAGCAGCTCGGAGACTAGTAGCCATGAGCAGTTCTTC
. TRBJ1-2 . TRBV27 CASSGSGSNYGYTF TGTGCCAGCAGTGGGTCGGGGTCGAACTATGGCTACACCTTC
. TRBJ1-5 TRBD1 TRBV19 CASSISIGTGINQPQHF TGTGCCAGTAGTATATCGATTGGGACAGGGATAAATCAGCCCCAGCATTTT
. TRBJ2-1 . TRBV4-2 CASSQESASSYNEQFF TGTGCCAGCAGCCAAGAATCGGCTAGCTCCTACAATGAGCAGTTCTTC
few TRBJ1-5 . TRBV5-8 CATTPGGATRLSNQPQHF TGTGCCACCACCCCAGGTGGGGCGACCAGGTTGAGCAATCAGCCCCAGCATTTT
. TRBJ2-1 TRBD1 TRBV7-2 CASSPLAGTGGNNEQFF TGTGCCAGCAGCCCTTTAGCCGGGACAGGTGGGAACAATGAGCAGTTCTTC
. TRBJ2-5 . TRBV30 CAWSGGGETQYF TGTGCCTGGAGTGGGGGAGGAGAGACCCAGTACTTC
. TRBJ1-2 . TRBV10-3 CAISASQNYGYTF TGTGCCATCAGTGCATCGCAGAACTATGGCTACACCTTC
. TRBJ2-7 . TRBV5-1 CASSSSSYEQYF TGCGCCAGCAGTTCTAGCTCCTACGAGCAGTACTTC
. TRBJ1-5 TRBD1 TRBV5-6 CASSQTGSNQPQHF TGTGCCAGCAGCCAGACAGGGAGCAATCAGCCCCAGCATTTT